These 2 T cell receptor beta chains came from one sample sequenced in a study of cytomegalovirus exposure and HLA in healthy donors. The study ran its PCR with 60 Vbeta and 13 Jbeta primers. Profiling relied on immunoSEQ multiplex PCR, and the TCRdb table lists in-frame clones only, not all of them. The sample yields some 180,000 clones, roughly 80% seen once. Source material: PBMCs. These receptors originate from a man aged 40-50 years in good health and CMV-seropositive.

This clone showed up just a few times. The chain carries TRBV6-5 and TRBJ2-7; TRBD1 agrees at 7 bases. CDR3 size: 12 residues. V lost 7 bases, J lost 2 bases, and 2 bases stayed unmatched. The germline V gene encodes CDR1 MNHEY and CDR2 SVGAGI. The CDR3 nucleotides read TGTGCCAGCATGGGACAGCCCTACGAGCAGTACTTC. Translating it yields CASMGQPYEQYF.

The chain has TRBV5-6 and TRBJ1-2, with D tentatively TRBD1 (6 bases). V was pared by 0 bases and J by 0 bases, with 9 bases between. Per germline, CDR1 SGHDT and CDR2 YYEEEE. CDR3 length: 15 amino acids. CDR3 amino acids: CASSLDRAANYGYTF. Written as DNA, the CDR3 is TGTGCCAGCAGCTTGGACAGGGCAGCTAACTATGGCTACACCTTC.